This TCR beta chain is drawn from a study of T cell responses to AZD1222 COVID-19 vaccine. Study findings and constraints: White British people made up most donors, females outnumbered males, and clonal diversity was possibly underestimated. Repertoires in all cases were sampled only once the peak T cell response had passed.

Produced via immunoSEQ multiplex PCR; TCRdb's table is partial and in-frame only. Found here are approximately 100,000 clones, 85% to 90% of them singletons; the top ten hold around 17%. V shed 7 bases, J shed 4 bases, and the junction held 11 bases outside the gene matches. There are 15 residues in the CDR3. Per germline, CDR1 SNHLY and CDR2 FYNNEI. As to this clone: Its antigen is as yet unknown.

The chain uses TRBV2 and TRBJ1-2, with 8 bases fitting TRBD1. Material: peripheral blood, obtained on day 0 of AZD1222 vaccination. This receptor was obtained from an adult in good health. The CDR3 DNA follows: TGTGCCAGCACCTACTATACAGGGGGGACCTATGGCTACACCTTC. Translation gives CASTYYTGGTYGYTF.